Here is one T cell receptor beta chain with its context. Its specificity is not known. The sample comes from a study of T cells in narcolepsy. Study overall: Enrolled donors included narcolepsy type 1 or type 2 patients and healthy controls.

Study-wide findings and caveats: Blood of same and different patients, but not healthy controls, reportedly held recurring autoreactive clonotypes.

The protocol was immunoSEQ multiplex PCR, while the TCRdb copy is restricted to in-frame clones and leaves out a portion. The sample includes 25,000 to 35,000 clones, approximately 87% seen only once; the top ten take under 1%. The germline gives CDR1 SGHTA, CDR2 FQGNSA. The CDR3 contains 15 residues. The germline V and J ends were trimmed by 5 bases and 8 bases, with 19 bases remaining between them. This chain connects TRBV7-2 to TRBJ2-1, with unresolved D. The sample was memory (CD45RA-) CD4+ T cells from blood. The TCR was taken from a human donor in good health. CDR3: CASSTRNSFLDEQFF. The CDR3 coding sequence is TGTGCCAGCAGCACGCGGAACTCCTTTTTAGATGAGCAGTTCTTC.